What follows describes a single T cell receptor beta chain. Its cognate antigen is unknown. The data are from a study of shared clonotypes between healthy human individuals. Study-wide points: What rarefaction showed was incomplete sorted-subset sequencing despite large depth. It was expected that sequencing depth would affect clonotype sharing among donors.

The method was immunoSEQ multiplex PCR; TCRdb's version includes in-frame clones alone and lacks a portion of them. The data show about 1.4 million clones, around 97% seen once. This clonotype was obtained from a man aged 25-45 years in good health. Sequencing was done on a sample of naive CD4+ T cells sorted from blood. Subset in this sample: CD45RA+ positively selected.

CDR3 coding DNA: TGCGCCAGCAGCCGAACAGGGGACGGCTACAATGAGCAGTTCTTC. Its translation: CASSRTGDGYNEQFF. The chain is built from TRBV5-1 and TRBJ2-1; 7 nucleotides align to TRBD1. Germline V gene sequence: CDR1 SGHRS, CDR2 YFSETQ. Trimming cost V 4 bases and J 3 bases; bases outside gene matches: 7. The CDR3 is made up of 15 amino acids.